This T cell receptor beta chain was captured by sequencing in a study of identical twins. Study-level findings and limits: Monozygotic twins shared more out-of-frame TCR alpha than recombination models predicted. Analyses based on zero insertions could be partly confounded by invariant MAIT and iNKT cells.

After removal of 6 bases from V and 4 bases from J, the junction contained 4 bases not matched to a gene. Germline V gene data show CDR1 as MNHNS and CDR2 as SASEGT. CDR3 length: 14 residues. Template switching added a universal primer site; cDNA carried unique molecular identifiers. TCRdb re-called the 5' RACE reads with MiXCR, one entry per CDR3 protein. There are approximately 230,000 distinct CDR3 sequences in the sample; over 11% occur only once, and approximately 8.2% lies in the top ten. There are a few counts of this clonotype. Its antigen is as yet unknown. This receptor was identified in a woman younger than 35 in good health. The chain uses TRBV6-1 and TRBJ2-2; TRBD2 agrees at 8 bases. The sequencing input was memory (CD45RO+) T cells sorted from blood. The CDR3 DNA reads as TGTGCCAGCAGGCGGGGGGCCACCACCGGGGAGCTGTTTTTT. Encoded protein: CASRRGATTGELFF.